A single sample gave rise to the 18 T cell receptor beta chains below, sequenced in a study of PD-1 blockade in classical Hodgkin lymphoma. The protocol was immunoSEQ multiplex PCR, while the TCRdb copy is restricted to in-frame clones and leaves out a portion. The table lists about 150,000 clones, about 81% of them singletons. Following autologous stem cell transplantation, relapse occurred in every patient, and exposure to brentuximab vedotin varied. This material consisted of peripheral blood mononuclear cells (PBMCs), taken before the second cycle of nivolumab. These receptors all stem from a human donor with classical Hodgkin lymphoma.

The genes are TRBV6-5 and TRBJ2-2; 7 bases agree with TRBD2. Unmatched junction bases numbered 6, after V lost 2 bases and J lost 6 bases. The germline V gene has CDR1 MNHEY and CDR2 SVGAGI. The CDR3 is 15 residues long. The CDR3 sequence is CASSYETGGSGELFF. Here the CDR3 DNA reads TGTGCCAGCAGTTACGAAACGGGAGGATCCGGGGAGCTGTTTTTT.

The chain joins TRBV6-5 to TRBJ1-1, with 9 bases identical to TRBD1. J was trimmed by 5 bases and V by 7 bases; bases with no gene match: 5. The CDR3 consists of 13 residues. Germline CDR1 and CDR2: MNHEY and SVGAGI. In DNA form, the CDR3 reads TGTGCCAGCACCCGACAGGGGGGGACTGAAGCTTTCTTT. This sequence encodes CASTRQGGTEAFF.

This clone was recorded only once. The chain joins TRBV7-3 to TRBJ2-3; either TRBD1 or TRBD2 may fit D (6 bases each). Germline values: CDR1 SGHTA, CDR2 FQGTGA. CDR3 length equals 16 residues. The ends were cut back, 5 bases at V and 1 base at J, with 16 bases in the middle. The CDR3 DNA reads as TGTGCCAGCAGCCTACTCGGGGGCGCTGGCACAGATACGCAGTATTTT. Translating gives CASSLLGGAGTDTQYF.

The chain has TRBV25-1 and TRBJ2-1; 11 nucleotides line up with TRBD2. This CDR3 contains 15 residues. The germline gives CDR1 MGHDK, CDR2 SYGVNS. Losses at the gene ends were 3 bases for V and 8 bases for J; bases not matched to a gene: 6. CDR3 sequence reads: CASSDTSGRGDEQFF. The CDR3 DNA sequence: TGTGCCAGCAGTGATACTAGCGGGAGAGGCGATGAGCAGTTCTTC.

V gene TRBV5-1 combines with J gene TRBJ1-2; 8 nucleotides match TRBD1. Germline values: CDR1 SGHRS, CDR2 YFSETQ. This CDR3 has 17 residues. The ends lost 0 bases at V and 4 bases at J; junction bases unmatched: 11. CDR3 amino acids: CASSLAAGGVGSYGYTF. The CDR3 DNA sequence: TGCGCCAGCAGCTTGGCGGCAGGGGGCGTTGGTAGCTATGGCTACACCTTC.

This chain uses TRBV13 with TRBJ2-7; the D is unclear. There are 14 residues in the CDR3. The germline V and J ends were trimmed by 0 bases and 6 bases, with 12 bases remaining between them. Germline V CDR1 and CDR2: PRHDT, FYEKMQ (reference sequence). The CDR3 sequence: CASSLGPGLREQYF. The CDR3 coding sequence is TGTGCCAGCAGCTTAGGCCCCGGTCTACGCGAGCAGTACTTC.

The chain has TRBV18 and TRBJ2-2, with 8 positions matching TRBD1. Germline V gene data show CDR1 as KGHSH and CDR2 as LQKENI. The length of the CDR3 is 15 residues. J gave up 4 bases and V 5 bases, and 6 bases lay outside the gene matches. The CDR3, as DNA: TGTGCCAGCTCAGACAGGGGACCGCCCACCGGGGAGCTGTTTTTT. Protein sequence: CASSDRGPPTGELFF. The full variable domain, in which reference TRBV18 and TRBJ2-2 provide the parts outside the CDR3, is NAGVMQNPRHLVRRRGQEARLRCSPMKGHSHVYWYRQLPEEGLKFMVYLQKENIIDESGMPKERFSAEFPKEGPSILRIQQVVRGDSAAYFCASSDRGPPTGELFFGEGSRLTVL.

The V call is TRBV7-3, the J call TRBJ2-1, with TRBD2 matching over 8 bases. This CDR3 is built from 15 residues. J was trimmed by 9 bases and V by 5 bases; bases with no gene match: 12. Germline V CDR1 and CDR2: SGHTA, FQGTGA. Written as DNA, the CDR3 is TGTGCCAGCAGCAGCGGGACTAGGGATCTCGGTGAGCAGTTCTTC. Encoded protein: CASSSGTRDLGEQFF. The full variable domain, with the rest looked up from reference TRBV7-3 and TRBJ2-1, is GAGVSQTPSNKVTEKGKYVELRCDPISGHTALYWYRQSLGQGPEFLIYFQGTGAADDSGLPNDRFFAVRPEGSVSTLKIQRTERGDSAVYLCASSSGTRDLGEQFFGPGTRLTVL.

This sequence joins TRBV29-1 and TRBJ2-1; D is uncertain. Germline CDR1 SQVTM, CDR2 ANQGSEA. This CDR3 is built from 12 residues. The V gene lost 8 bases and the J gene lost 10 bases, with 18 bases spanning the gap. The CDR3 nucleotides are TGCAGCCATATGGGTCCCACGGTGGAGCAGTTCTTC. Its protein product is CSHMGPTVEQFF.

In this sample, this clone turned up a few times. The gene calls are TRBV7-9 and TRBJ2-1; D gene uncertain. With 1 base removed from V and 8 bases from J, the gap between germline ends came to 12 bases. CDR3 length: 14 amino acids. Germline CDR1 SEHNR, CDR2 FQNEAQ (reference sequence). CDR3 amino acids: CASSLVGSRYEQFF. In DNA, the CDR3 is TGTGCCAGCAGCTTAGTCGGCTCTCGGTATGAGCAGTTCTTC.

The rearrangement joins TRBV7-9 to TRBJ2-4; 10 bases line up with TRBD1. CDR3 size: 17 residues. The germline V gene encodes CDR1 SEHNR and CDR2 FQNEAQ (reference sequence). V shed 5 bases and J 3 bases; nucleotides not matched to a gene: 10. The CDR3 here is CASSPGQGSRGKNIQYF. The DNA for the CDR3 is TGTGCCAGCAGCCCGGGACAGGGGTCCAGGGGCAAAAACATTCAGTACTTC.

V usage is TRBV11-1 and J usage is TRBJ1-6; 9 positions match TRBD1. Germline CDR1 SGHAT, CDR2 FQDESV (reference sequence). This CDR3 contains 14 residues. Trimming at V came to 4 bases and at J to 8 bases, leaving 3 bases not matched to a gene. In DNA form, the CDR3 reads TGTGCCAGCAGCTCCTGGACAGGGGATTCACCCCTCCACTTT. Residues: CASSSWTGDSPLHF.

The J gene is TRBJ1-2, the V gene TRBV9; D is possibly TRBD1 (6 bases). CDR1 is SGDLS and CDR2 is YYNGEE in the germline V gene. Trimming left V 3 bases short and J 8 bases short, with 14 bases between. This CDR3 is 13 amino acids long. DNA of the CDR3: TGTGCCAGCAGCGAGGGGGGGCAGACGGGCTACACCTTC. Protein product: CASSEGGQTGYTF.

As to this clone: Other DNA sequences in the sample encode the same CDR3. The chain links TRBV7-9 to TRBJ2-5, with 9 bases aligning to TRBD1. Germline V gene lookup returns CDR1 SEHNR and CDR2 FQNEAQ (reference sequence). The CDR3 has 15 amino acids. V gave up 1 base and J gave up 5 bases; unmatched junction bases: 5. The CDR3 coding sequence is TGTGCCAGCAGCTTAGGCACAGGGGGCCTGGAGACCCAGTACTTC. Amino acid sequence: CASSLGTGGLETQYF.

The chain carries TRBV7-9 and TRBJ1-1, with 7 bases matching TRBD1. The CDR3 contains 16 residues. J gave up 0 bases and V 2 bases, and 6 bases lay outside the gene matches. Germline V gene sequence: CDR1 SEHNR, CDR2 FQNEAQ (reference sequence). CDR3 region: CASSLPTGTVNTEAFF. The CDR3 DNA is TGTGCCAGCAGCTTACCAACCGGGACAGTGAACACTGAAGCTTTCTTT.

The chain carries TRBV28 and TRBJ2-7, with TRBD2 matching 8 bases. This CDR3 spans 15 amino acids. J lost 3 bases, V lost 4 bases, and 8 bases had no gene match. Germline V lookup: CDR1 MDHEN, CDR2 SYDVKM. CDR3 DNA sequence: TGTGCCAGCAGTTGGTATCAGCGGGGGAACTACGAGCAGTACTTC. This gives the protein CASSWYQRGNYEQYF.

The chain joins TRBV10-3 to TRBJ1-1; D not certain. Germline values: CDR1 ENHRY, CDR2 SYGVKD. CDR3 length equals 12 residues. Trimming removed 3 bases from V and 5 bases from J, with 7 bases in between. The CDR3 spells CAISETWTEAFF. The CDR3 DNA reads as TGTGCCATCAGTGAAACGTGGACTGAAGCTTTCTTT.

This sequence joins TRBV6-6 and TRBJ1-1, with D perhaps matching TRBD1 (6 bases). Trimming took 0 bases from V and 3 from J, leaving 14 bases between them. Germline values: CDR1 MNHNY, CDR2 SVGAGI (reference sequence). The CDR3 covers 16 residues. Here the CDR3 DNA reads TGTGCCAGCAGTTACTCATATTTGGCAGGGGACACTGAAGCTTTCTTT. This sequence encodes CASSYSYLAGDTEAFF.